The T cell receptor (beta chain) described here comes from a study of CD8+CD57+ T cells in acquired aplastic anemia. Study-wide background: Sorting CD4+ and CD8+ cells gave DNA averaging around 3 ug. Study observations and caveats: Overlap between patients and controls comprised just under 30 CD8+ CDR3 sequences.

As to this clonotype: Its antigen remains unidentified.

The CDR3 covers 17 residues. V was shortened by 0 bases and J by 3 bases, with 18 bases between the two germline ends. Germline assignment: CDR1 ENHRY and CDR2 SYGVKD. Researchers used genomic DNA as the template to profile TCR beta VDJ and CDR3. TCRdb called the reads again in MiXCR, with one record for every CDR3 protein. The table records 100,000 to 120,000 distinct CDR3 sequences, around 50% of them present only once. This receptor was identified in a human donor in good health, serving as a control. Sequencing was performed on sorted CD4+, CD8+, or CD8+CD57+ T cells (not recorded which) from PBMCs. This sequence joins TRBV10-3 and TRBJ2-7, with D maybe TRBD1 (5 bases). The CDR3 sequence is CAISESGIRGRDYEQYF. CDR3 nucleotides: TGTGCCATCAGTGAGTCTGGAATAAGGGGAAGGGACTACGAGCAGTACTTC.